The source of this T cell receptor (beta chain) is a study of Graves' ophthalmopathy and Graves' hyperthyroidism. Over 18 months of follow-up, stable hyperthyroidism required that no ophthalmopathy appear. From RNA, the CDR3 regions of TCR beta chains were amplified and sequenced. HTBI-primed first-round RT-PCR preceded second-round multiplex PCR. Each CDR3 protein gets one entry after TCRdb re-called the multiplex PCR reads with MiXCR. Counted here are hundreds of thousands of distinct CDR3 sequences, approximately 15% occurring once; the ten biggest clones make up 7%. This clonotype has only a few counts. The TCR originated in a woman under 30 with stable Graves' hyperthyroidism. Sequencing used peripheral blood.

DNA for the CDR3: TGCAGTGCCGGACGGTGGGCGACCGGGGAGCTGTTTTTT. This gives the protein CSAGRWATGELFF. The chain carries TRBV20-1 and TRBJ2-2; no definite D call. Germline V gives CDR1 DFQATT, CDR2 SNEGSKA (reference sequence). The CDR3 has 13 amino acids. V lost 6 bases and J 5 bases, leaving 13 bases between the germline ends.